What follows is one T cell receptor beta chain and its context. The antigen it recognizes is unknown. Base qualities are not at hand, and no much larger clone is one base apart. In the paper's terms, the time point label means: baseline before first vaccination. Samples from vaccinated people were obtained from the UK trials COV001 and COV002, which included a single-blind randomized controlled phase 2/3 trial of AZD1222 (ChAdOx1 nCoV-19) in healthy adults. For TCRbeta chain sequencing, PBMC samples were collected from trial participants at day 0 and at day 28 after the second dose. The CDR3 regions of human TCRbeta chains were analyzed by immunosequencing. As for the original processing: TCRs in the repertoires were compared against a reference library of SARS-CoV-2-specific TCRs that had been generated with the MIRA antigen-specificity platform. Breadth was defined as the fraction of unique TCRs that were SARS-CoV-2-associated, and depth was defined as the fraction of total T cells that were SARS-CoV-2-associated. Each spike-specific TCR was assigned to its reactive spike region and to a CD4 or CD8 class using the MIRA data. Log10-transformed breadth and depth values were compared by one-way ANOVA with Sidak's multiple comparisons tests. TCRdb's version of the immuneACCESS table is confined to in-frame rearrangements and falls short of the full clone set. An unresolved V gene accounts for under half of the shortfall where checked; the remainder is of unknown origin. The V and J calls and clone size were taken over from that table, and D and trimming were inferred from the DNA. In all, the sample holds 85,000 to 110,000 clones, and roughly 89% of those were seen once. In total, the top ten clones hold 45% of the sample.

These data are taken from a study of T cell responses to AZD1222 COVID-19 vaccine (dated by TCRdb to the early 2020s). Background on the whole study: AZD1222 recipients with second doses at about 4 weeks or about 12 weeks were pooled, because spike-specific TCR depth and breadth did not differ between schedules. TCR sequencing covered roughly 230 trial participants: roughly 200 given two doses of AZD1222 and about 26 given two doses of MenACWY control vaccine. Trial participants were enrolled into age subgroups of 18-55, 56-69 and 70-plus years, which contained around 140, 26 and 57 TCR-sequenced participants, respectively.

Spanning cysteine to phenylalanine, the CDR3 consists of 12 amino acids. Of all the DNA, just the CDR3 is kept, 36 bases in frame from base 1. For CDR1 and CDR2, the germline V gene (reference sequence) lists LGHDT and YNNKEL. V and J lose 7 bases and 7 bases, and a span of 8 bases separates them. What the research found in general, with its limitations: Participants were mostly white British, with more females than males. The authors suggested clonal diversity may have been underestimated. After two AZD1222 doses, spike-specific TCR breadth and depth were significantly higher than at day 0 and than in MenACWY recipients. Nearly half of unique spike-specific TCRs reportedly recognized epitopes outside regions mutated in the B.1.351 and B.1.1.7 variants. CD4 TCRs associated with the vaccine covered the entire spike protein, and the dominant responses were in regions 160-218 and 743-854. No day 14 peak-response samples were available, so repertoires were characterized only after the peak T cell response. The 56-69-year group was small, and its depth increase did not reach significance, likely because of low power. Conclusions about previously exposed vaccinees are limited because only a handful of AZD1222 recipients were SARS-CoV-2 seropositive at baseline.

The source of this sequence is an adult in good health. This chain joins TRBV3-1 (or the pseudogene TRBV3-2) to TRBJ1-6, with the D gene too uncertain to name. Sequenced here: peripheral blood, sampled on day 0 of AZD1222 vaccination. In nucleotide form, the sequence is TGTGCCAGCACCCACGGGAATTCACCCCTCCACTTT. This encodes CASTHGNSPLHF.